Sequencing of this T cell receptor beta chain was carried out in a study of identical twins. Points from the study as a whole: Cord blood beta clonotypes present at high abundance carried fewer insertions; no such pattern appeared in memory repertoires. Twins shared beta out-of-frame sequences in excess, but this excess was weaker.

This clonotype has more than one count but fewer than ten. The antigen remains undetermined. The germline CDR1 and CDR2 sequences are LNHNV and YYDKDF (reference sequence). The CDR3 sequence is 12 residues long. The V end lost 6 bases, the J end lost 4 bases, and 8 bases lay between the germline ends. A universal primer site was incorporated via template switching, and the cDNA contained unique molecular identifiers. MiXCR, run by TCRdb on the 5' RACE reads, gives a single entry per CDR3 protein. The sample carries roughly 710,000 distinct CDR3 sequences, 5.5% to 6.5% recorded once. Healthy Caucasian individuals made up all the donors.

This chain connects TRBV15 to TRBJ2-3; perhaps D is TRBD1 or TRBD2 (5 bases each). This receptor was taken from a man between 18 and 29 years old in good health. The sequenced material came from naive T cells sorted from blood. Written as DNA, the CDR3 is TGTGCCACCAGGAAGGGACCAGATACGCAGTATTTT. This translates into CATRKGPDTQYF.